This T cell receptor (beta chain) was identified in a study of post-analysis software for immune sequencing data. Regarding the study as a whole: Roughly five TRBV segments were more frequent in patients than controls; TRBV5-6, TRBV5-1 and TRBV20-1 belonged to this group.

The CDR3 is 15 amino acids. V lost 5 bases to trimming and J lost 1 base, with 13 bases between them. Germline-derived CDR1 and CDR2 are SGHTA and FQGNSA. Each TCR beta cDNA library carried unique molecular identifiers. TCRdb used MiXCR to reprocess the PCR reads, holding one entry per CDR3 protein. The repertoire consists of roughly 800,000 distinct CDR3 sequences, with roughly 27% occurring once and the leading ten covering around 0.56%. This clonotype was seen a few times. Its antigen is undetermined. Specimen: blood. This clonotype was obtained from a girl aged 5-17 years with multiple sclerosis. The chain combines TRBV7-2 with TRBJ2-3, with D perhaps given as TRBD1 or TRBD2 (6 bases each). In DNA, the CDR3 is TGTGCCAGCAGCCCAGGGGCGGGGCGCACAGATACGCAGTATTTT. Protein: CASSPGAGRTDTQYF.